Below are 14 T cell receptor beta chains sequenced from a single sample in a study of blood T cell repertoires in COVID-19. Profiled with immunoSEQ multiplex PCR; TCRdb holds only in-frame clones, not every one. The table has 120,000 to 150,000 clones, roughly 80% seen once. The sequencing input was peripheral blood. These receptor sequences come from a human donor in a cohort sampled during active COVID-19.

V and J are TRBV7-6 and TRBJ2-2, with TRBD2 matching over 8 bases. The CDR3 runs 16 residues. Trimming took 4 bases from V and 3 from J; bases not matched to a gene: 7. Germline values: CDR1 SGHVS, CDR2 FNYEAQ. CDR3 DNA: TGTGCCAGCAGCTCTGCCGGGGGGGCTTACACCGGGGAGCTGTTTTTT. Its protein product is CASSSAGGAYTGELFF.

The V gene is TRBV7-6, the J gene TRBJ2-1, with D maybe TRBD1 (5 bases). The CDR3 covers 15 residues. V was cut by 4 bases and J by 4 bases, with 14 bases left in between. Germline loops: CDR1 SGHVS, CDR2 FNYEAQ. The CDR3 loop is CASSSSTGLYNEQFF. CDR3 bases: TGTGCCAGCAGCTCTTCAACAGGCCTGTACAATGAGCAGTTCTTC.

Regarding this clone: The junction departs from the called germline gene at one end, perhaps through a read error. This chain connects TRBV6-5 to TRBJ2-7; D is uncertain. Germline lookup yields CDR1 MNHEY and CDR2 SVGAGI. The CDR3 covers 14 residues. CDR3: CAICPCRHSYEQYF. CDR3 sequence (DNA): TGCGCGATCTGTCCGTGCAGGCACTCCTACGAGCAGTACTTC.

The rearrangement joins TRBV19 to TRBJ1-3; D unclear. V lost 8 bases, J lost 0 bases, and 14 bases lay in between. This CDR3 is built from 15 residues. Per the germline V gene, CDR1 is LNHDA and CDR2 is SQIVND (reference sequence). The CDR3 loop is CASASPRSSGNTIYF. The CDR3 DNA reads as TGTGCCAGTGCCTCGCCCCGGAGCTCTGGAAACACCATATATTTT.

The chain has TRBV5-1 and TRBJ2-7, with 7 bases matching TRBD1. V dropped 2 bases and J dropped 3; count of bases not matched to a gene: 8. The CDR3 has 15 amino acids. Germline values: CDR1 SGHRS, CDR2 YFSETQ. The CDR3 DNA reads TGCGCCAGCAGCTTTTTTTTTCAGGGGGACTACGAGCAGTACTTC. Protein sequence: CASSFFFQGDYEQYF.

This clone occurred a few times. The J gene is TRBJ1-6, the V gene TRBV5-8; maybe TRBD1 (5 bases). This CDR3 comprises 15 residues. Germline loops: CDR1 SGHTS, CDR2 YDEGEE. Trimming took off 0 bases at V and 7 bases at J, with 11 bases between the two ends. For the CDR3, the DNA is TGTGCCAGCAGCTTGGCCAAGAAGGGGAATTCACCCCTCCACTTT. This translates into CASSLAKKGNSPLHF.

The chain recombines TRBV5-1 with TRBJ2-1; 9 bases match TRBD2. This CDR3 is built from 14 residues. Germline V CDR1 and CDR2: SGHRS, YFSETQ. J was trimmed by 9 bases and V by 1 base; bases with no gene match: 5. The CDR3 DNA sequence: TGCGCCAGCAGCTTGAACGTAGCGGGGGCTGAGCAGTTCTTC. This sequence encodes CASSLNVAGAEQFF. Based on the CDR3 plus reference TRBV5-1 and TRBJ2-1, the full variable domain is KAGVTQTPRYLIKTRGQQVTLSCSPISGHRSVSWYQQTPGQGLQFLFEYFSETQRNKGNFPGRFSGRQFSNSRSEMNVSTLELGDSALYLCASSLNVAGAEQFFGPGTRLTVL.

The rearrangement links TRBV19 to TRBJ1-1; 9 bases agree with TRBD1. Germline V CDR1 and CDR2: LNHDA, SQIVND (reference sequence). The CDR3 loop spans 16 amino acids. J lost 3 bases, V lost 4 bases, and 9 bases had no gene match. The DNA for the CDR3 is TGTGCCAGTAGTAGGGCCATCGGGACAGGGTACACTGAAGCTTTCTTT. Its protein product is CASSRAIGTGYTEAFF.

This chain uses TRBV5-1 with TRBJ2-5; TRBD2 matches 9 bases. The CDR3 covers 13 residues. Germline CDR1 is SGHRS and CDR2 is YFSETQ. The trim removed 7 bases at V and 7 bases at J, leaving 8 bases unmatched. The CDR3 spells CASGIAGAGTQYF. As DNA, the CDR3 is TGCGCCAGCGGGATAGCGGGGGCTGGGACCCAGTACTTC.

This clone was detected once. The rearrangement joins TRBV5-1 to TRBJ2-1; D remains ambiguous. This CDR3 region has 12 residues. V was shortened by 5 bases and J by 7 bases, with 10 bases between the two germline ends. CDR1 is SGHRS and CDR2 is YFSETQ in the germline V gene. As DNA, the CDR3 is TGCGCCAGCAGTTCTAGAATTAATGAGCAGTTCTTC. Translation: CASSSRINEQFF.

The genes are TRBV7-2 and TRBJ2-3, with 8 bases matching TRBD1. Germline lookup yields CDR1 SGHTA and CDR2 FQGNSA. Unmatched junction bases numbered 7, after V lost 1 base and J lost 4 bases. CDR3 length: 16 residues. The chain's CDR3 is CASSLVRGLEADTQYF. The CDR3 nucleotides are TGTGCCAGCAGCTTAGTCAGGGGGCTTGAGGCAGATACGCAGTATTTT.

This CDR3 reads CASSLQGSGVNQPQHF. The CDR3 DNA is TGTGCCAGCAGCTTACAGGGCAGTGGGGTTAATCAGCCCCAGCATTTT. The V gene is TRBV7-6, the J gene TRBJ1-5; D is perhaps TRBD1 (5 bases). Germline CDR1 is SGHVS and CDR2 is FNYEAQ. The CDR3 extends over 16 amino acids. V was cut by 2 bases and J by 4 bases, with 15 bases left in between.

V usage is TRBV7-2 and J usage is TRBJ2-2, with 8 bases identical to TRBD1. This CDR3 region has 16 residues. The J segment lost 4 bases and the V segment lost 5 bases, leaving 9 bases of the junction unmatched. Germline CDR1 SGHTA, CDR2 FQGNSA. CDR3 nucleotide sequence: TGTGCCAGCAGCCCGGACAGGGCCCTAGGCACCGGGGAGCTGTTTTTT. Its translation is CASSPDRALGTGELFF.

This chain links TRBV7-9 with TRBJ1-4; maybe TRBD1 (6 bases). Trimming pared 4 bases from V and 3 bases from J, leaving 15 bases between. Germline V gene sequence: CDR1 SEHNR, CDR2 FQNEAQ (reference sequence). This CDR3 has 16 amino acids. The CDR3 here is CASSSGKGVANEKLFF. DNA of the CDR3: TGTGCCAGCAGCTCCGGCAAGGGGGTTGCTAATGAAAAACTGTTTTTT.